These 21 T cell receptor beta chains share one sample of origin, sequenced in a study of cytomegalovirus exposure and HLA in healthy donors. In the PCR, 60 Vbeta and 13 Jbeta primers were used. The protocol was immunoSEQ multiplex PCR, while the TCRdb copy is restricted to in-frame clones and leaves out a portion. The sample records more than 150,000 clones, 75% to 90% being singletons. What was sequenced was PBMCs. The source is a woman between 45 and 65 years old in good health and CMV-seropositive.

The gene calls are TRBV4-1 and TRBJ1-5; D uncertain. V shed 3 bases and J shed 2 bases, with 11 bases lying between them. The germline gives CDR1 MGHRA, CDR2 YSYEKL. The CDR3 extends over 15 amino acids. CDR3 region: CASSHHTVGNQPQHF. CDR3 nucleotides: TGCGCCAGCAGCCACCACACAGTAGGCAATCAGCCCCAGCATTTT.

In the case of this clone: Other nucleotide sequences from this sample produce the same CDR3. The chain uses TRBV18 and TRBJ1-4; no definite D call. The CDR3 sequence is 14 residues long. The germline V and J ends were trimmed by 5 bases and 0 bases, with 7 bases remaining between them. The germline V gene encodes CDR1 KGHSH and CDR2 LQKENI. In nucleotides, the CDR3 is TGTGCCAGCTCAGAGGGAGCAACTAATGAAAAACTGTTTTTT. Protein sequence: CASSEGATNEKLFF.

The chain couples TRBV29-1 to TRBJ2-5; perhaps TRBD2 as D (6 bases). The V end lost 7 bases, the J end lost 11 bases, and 23 bases lay between the germline ends. This CDR3 is built from 13 residues. Germline values: CDR1 SQVTM, CDR2 ANQGSEA. The CDR3 nucleotides are TGCAGCGCTAAGGCCCGGGATTGGGGGGAGCAGTACTTC. It codes for CSAKARDWGEQYF. Supplemented by reference TRBV29-1 and TRBJ2-5, the full variable domain reads SAVISQKPSRDICQRGTSLTIQCQVDSQVTMMFWYRQQPGQSLTLIATANQGSEATYESGFVIDKFPISRPNLTFSTLTVSNMSPEDSSIYLCSAKARDWGEQYFGPGTRLLVL.

The genes are TRBV13 and TRBJ2-3, with no clear D. The ends were cut back, 0 bases at V and 0 bases at J, with 4 bases in the middle. CDR3 size: 14 residues. CDR1 is PRHDT, CDR2 FYEKMQ, per germline (reference sequence). The CDR3 DNA sequence: TGTGCCAGCAGCTTAGGCCATAGCACAGATACGCAGTATTTT. Its translation: CASSLGHSTDTQYF.

The chain employs TRBV6-1 and TRBJ1-1; 8 bases match TRBD1. Trimming removed 6 bases from V and 5 bases from J; junction bases left unmatched: 8. The CDR3 is 14 residues long. Germline-derived CDR1 and CDR2 are MNHNS and SASEGT. Here the CDR3 reads CASSFTGGWTEAFF. The CDR3 coding sequence is TGTGCCAGCAGCTTTACAGGGGGTTGGACTGAAGCTTTCTTT.

CDR3 loop: CASKATDGMNTEAFF. In DNA form, the CDR3 reads TGTGCCAGCAAAGCCACCGACGGGATGAACACTGAAGCTTTCTTT. The V gene is TRBV6-5, the J gene TRBJ1-1; D uncertain. V shed 7 bases and J shed 0 bases, with 15 bases lying between them. This CDR3 region has 15 residues. The germline V gene has CDR1 MNHEY and CDR2 SVGAGI.

This chain joins TRBV6-5 and TRBJ1-1; D might be TRBD1 (6 bases). Deletions cut 5 bases from V and 1 base from J, with 14 bases between. Looked up from germline, CDR1 is MNHEY and CDR2 is SVGAGI. The CDR3 extends over 15 amino acids. The CDR3 here is CASSLTGKGNTEAFF. Written as DNA, the CDR3 is TGTGCCAGCAGTCTCACAGGGAAAGGGAACACTGAAGCTTTCTTT.

V and J are TRBV4-1 and TRBJ2-5; 8 positions agree with TRBD2. Trimming removed 4 bases from V and 4 bases from J; junction bases left unmatched: 11. CDR1 and CDR2 (germline): MGHRA, YSYEKL. This CDR3 has 16 amino acids. CDR3 residues: CASSLGRAGAGETQYF. In DNA, the CDR3 is TGCGCCAGCAGCCTCGGGAGAGCGGGGGCCGGAGAGACCCAGTACTTC.

The rearrangement links TRBV19 to TRBJ2-2, with D possibly TRBD1 on 5 matching bases. The CDR3 has 15 amino acids. Germline V CDR1 and CDR2: LNHDA, SQIVND (reference sequence). Trimming stripped 3 bases from V and 4 bases from J, with 12 bases between. The CDR3 region has the DNA TGTGCCAGTAGTATTCAGGGCGGTTTCACCGGGGAGCTGTTTTTT. This gives the protein CASSIQGGFTGELFF.

The CDR3 DNA is TGTGCCAGCAGCTTGGGGCAGAGCAATCAGCCCCAGCATTTT. This encodes CASSLGQSNQPQHF. V and J are TRBV5-4 and TRBJ1-5; D remains unclear. Trimming left V 0 bases short and J 1 base short, with 5 bases between. This CDR3 region has 14 residues. The germline CDR1 and CDR2 sequences are SGHNT and YYREEE (reference sequence).

The V gene is TRBV27, the J gene TRBJ1-5; no clear D gene. Trimming removed 0 bases from V and 6 bases from J, with 6 bases in between. Per germline, CDR1 MNHEY and CDR2 SMNVEV (reference sequence). The CDR3 is 13 amino acids. The CDR3 DNA reads TGTGCCAGCAGTTTATCCGGTCCTCAGCCCCAGCATTTT. Its protein product is CASSLSGPQPQHF.

The chain carries TRBV6-6 and TRBJ2-7; TRBD2 might be the D (6 bases). The CDR3 is made up of 11 amino acids. V lost 10 bases and J 3 bases, leaving 10 bases between the germline ends. CDR1 and CDR2 from the germline V gene are MNHNY and SVGAGI (reference sequence). The CDR3: CATGDRYEQYF. The DNA for the CDR3 is TGTGCCACGGGGGACCGCTACGAGCAGTACTTC.

V is TRBV6-6 and J is TRBJ1-4; tentative D call: TRBD1 (5 bases). Trimming stripped 3 bases from V and 7 bases from J, with 12 bases between. The CDR3 loop spans 14 amino acids. CDR1 MNHNY and CDR2 SVGAGI come from the germline V gene (reference sequence). CDR3 nucleotides: TGTGCCAGCAGTTATAGGGCAGGGCCTGAAAAACTGTTTTTT. It is translated as CASSYRAGPEKLFF.

The gene calls are TRBV5-6 and TRBJ2-7; no clear D gene. Trimming stripped 0 bases from V and 3 bases from J, with 16 bases between. Per germline, CDR1 SGHDT and CDR2 YYEEEE. The CDR3 covers 16 residues. CDR3 coding DNA: TGTGCCAGCAGCTTGGGTGAGGCTAACTTACTCTACGAGCAGTACTTC. Translation gives CASSLGEANLLYEQYF.

The gene calls are TRBV4-1 and TRBJ2-2; possibly TRBD2 for D (5 bases). The CDR3 covers 15 residues. Deletions cut 2 bases from V and 6 bases from J, with 13 bases between. Looked up from germline, CDR1 is MGHRA and CDR2 is YSYEKL. CDR3 region: CASSQRIAGSGELFF. The CDR3 DNA reads TGCGCCAGCAGCCAACGGATCGCGGGTTCCGGGGAGCTGTTTTTT.

The chain carries TRBV7-3 and TRBJ1-1; D is undetermined. Germline assignment: CDR1 SGHTA and CDR2 FQGTGA. The CDR3 totals 13 residues. The germline V and J ends were trimmed by 2 bases and 1 base, with 5 bases remaining between them. CDR3 nucleotides: TGTGCCAGCAGCTTAGAGGGGAACACTGAAGCTTTCTTT. Translation: CASSLEGNTEAFF.

This clone was seen only a few times. The chain couples TRBV6-5 to TRBJ1-2, with a weak D call TRBD1 (6 bases). The CDR3 spans 13 residues. CDR1 MNHEY and CDR2 SVGAGI come from the germline V gene. V was shortened by 5 bases and J by 0 bases, with 7 bases between the two germline ends. The CDR3 DNA sequence: TGTGCCAGCAGTCGGACAGCTAACTATGGCTACACCTTC. Its translation is CASSRTANYGYTF.

The rearrangement links TRBV6-6 to TRBJ2-7; 10 bases match TRBD2. Unmatched junction bases numbered 8, after V lost 2 bases and J lost 7 bases. The CDR3 extends over 15 amino acids. Germline loops: CDR1 MNHNY, CDR2 SVGAGI (reference sequence). The CDR3 sequence: CASSYGSGGAREQYF. The CDR3 DNA follows: TGTGCCAGCAGTTACGGAAGCGGGGGGGCCCGGGAGCAGTACTTC.

The chain links TRBV7-2 to TRBJ1-1; 7 bases fit TRBD1. CDR1 SGHTA and CDR2 FQGNSA come from the germline V gene. CDR3 length equals 15 residues. The V gene end was trimmed by 5 bases and the J gene end by 0 bases; junction bases not matched to a gene: 6. The CDR3 is CASSPGDRMNTEAFF. DNA for the CDR3: TGTGCCAGCAGCCCGGGGGACAGAATGAACACTGAAGCTTTCTTT.

This sequence joins TRBV5-1 and TRBJ2-5, with 8 positions matching TRBD1. The V and J ends lost 3 bases and 4 bases, in that order; junction bases with no gene match: 2. This CDR3 is built from 13 residues. Germline V gene sequence: CDR1 SGHRS, CDR2 YFSETQ. CDR3 DNA: TGCGCCAGCAGCTCCAGGGGGCCAGAGACCCAGTACTTC. This translates into CASSSRGPETQYF.

The V call is TRBV29-1, the J call TRBJ2-1, with TRBD1 identical over 8 bases. In germline, CDR1 is SQVTM, CDR2 ANQGSEA. V trimming: 8 bases; J trimming: 7 bases; junction bases outside the gene matches: 10. The CDR3 consists of 13 residues. Here the CDR3 reads CSFLGTGGNEQFF. DNA of the CDR3: TGCAGCTTCTTAGGGACAGGAGGAAATGAGCAGTTCTTC.